This T cell receptor beta chain was observed in a study of blood T cell repertoires in COVID-19. Study-level information: COVID-19 samples from acute and convalescent phases originated in the United States, Italy and Spain. Sources were T cells, B-cell-depleted T cells, or PBMCs; the material itself was cDNA or gDNA.

Seattle patients were enrolled during active infection and followed longitudinally. Germline loops: CDR1 MNHEY, CDR2 SVGAGI. This CDR3 has 15 residues. V trimming: 6 bases; J trimming: 0 bases; junction bases outside the gene matches: 7. Per the authors' pipeline: Quantification of nucleated cells was approximated via reference gene primer amplification. The repertoire was sequenced with immunoSEQ multiplex PCR; TCRdb's copy has only in-frame clones and lacks some. The DNA was the basis for D and trimming; V, J and clone size are from that table. This sample carries fewer than 350,000 clones, around 90% of them seen once, and the ten largest clones take under 5%.

V gene TRBV6-5 combines with J gene TRBJ1-2; 7 bases are shared with TRBD1. The sequencing input was peripheral blood. This sequence originates from an older woman with COVID-19, enrolled during active disease. CDR3 amino acids: CASRGWTGTNYGYTF. DNA for the CDR3: TGTGCCAGCAGAGGCTGGACAGGAACTAACTATGGCTACACCTTC.